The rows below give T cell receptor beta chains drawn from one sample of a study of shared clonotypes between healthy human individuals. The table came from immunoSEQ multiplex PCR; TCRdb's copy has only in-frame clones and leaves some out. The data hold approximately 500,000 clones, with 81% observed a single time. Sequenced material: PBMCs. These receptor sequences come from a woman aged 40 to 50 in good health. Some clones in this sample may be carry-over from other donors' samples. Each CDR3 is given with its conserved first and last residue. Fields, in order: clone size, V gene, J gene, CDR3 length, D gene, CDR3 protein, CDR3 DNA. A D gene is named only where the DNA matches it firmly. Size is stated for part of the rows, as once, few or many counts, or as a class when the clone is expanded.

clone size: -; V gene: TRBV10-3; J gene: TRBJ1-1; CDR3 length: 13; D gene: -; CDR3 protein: CAKSNGLNTEAFF; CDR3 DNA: TGTGCCAAGAGTAACGGGTTGAACACTGAAGCTTTCTTT
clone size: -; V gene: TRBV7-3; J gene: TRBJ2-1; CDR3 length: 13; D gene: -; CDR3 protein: CASSFTRDNEQFF; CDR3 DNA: TGTGCCAGCAGCTTCACTAGGGACAATGAGCAGTTCTTC
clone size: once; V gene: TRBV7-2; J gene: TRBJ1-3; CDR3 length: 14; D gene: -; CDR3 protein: CASSSVNSGNTIYF; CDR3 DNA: TGTGCCAGCAGCTCAGTCAACTCTGGAAACACCATATATTTT
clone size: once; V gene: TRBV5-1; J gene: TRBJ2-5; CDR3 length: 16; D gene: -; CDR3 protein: CASSPGWRDRRETQYF; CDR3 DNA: TGCGCCAGCAGCCCAGGTTGGAGGGACAGACGAGAGACCCAGTACTTC
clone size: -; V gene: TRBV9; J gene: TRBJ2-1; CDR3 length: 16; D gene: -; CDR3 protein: CASSGNWADNNNEQFF; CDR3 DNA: TGTGCCAGCAGCGGGAACTGGGCAGATAACAACAATGAGCAGTTCTTC
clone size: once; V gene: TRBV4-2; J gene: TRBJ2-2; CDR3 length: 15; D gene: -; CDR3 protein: CASSQVLGNDGELFF; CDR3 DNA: TGTGCCAGCAGCCAAGTATTAGGGAATGACGGGGAGCTGTTTTTT
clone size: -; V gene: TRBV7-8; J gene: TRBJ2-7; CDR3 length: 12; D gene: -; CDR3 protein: CASSFSAYEQYF; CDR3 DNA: TGTGCCAGCAGCTTCTCAGCCTACGAGCAGTACTTC
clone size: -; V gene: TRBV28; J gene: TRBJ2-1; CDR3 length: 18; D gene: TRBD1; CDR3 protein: CASSQGQGETPNSNEQFF; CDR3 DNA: TGTGCCAGCAGCCAAGGACAGGGGGAAACCCCCAACAGCAATGAGCAGTTCTTC
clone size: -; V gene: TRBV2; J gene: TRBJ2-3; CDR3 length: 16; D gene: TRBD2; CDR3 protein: CASSEGLAPSTDTQYF; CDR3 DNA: TGTGCCAGCAGTGAGGGACTAGCGCCAAGCACAGATACGCAGTATTTT
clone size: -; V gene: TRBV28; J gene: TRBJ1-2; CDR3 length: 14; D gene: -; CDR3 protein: CASSTQGVNYGYTF; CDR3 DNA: TGTGCCAGCAGTACACAGGGAGTCAACTATGGCTACACCTTC
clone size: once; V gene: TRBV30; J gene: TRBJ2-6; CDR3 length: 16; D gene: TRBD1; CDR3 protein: CAWRSMGQSGANVLTF; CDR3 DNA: TGTGCCTGGAGGTCAATGGGACAGTCTGGGGCCAACGTCCTGACTTTC
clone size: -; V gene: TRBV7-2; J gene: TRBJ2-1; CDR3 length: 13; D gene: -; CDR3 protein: CASRSPGPNPQFF; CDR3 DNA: TGTGCCAGCAGATCCCCGGGACCCAATCCCCAGTTCTTC
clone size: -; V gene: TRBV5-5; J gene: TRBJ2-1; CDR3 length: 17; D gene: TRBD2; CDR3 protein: CASSFLPGGGQYNEQFF; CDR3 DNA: TGTGCCAGCAGTTTCCTCCCGGGGGGAGGGCAGTACAATGAGCAGTTCTTC
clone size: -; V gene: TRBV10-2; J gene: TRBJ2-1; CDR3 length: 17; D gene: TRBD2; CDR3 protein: CASSEPSGWGGYNEQFF; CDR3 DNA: TGCGCCAGCAGTGAGCCCAGCGGATGGGGGGGTTACAATGAGCAGTTCTTC
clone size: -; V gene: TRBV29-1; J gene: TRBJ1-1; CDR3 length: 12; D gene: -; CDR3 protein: CSVESYVAEAFF; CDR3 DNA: TGCAGCGTTGAATCGTATGTTGCTGAAGCTTTCTTT
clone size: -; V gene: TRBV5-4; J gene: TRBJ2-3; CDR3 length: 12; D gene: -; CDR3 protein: CASSQDQVTQYF; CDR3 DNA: TGTGCCAGCAGCCAAGATCAAGTTACGCAGTATTTT
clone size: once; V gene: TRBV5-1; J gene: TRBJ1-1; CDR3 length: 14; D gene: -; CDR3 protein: CASATGPGGSEAFF; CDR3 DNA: TGCGCCAGCGCTACTGGACCGGGGGGGTCTGAAGCTTTCTTT
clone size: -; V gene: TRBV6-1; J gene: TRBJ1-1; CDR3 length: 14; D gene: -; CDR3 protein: CASLDGRQITEAFF; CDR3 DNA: TGTGCCAGCCTAGATGGACGGCAGATCACTGAAGCTTTCTTT
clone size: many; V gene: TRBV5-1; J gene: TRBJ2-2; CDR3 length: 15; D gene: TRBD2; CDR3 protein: CASSFETSDTGELFF; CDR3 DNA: TGCGCCAGCAGCTTCGAGACTAGCGACACCGGGGAGCTGTTTTTT
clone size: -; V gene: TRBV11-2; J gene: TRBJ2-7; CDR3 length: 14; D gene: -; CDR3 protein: CASSIDRLDNEQYF; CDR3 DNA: TGTGCCAGCAGCATCGACAGGTTGGATAACGAGCAGTACTTC
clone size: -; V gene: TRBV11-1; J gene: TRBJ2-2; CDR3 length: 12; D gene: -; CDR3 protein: CASSPRPGELFF; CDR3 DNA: TGTGCCAGCAGCCCTAGACCAGGGGAGCTGTTTTTT
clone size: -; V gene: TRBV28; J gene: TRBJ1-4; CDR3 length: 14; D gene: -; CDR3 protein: CASSQGNANEKLFF; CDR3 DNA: TGTGCCAGCAGCCAGGGAAACGCTAATGAAAAACTGTTTTTT
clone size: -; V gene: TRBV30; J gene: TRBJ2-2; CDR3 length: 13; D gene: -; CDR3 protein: CAWTGLLGGELFF; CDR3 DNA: TGTGCCTGGACGGGCCTGCTTGGCGGGGAGCTGTTTTTT
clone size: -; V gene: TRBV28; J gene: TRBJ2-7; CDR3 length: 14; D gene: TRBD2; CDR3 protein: CASSLGLAGSEQYF; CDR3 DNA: TGTGCCAGCAGTTTAGGACTAGCGGGTAGCGAGCAGTACTTC
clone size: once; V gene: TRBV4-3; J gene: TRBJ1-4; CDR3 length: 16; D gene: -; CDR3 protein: CASSQGRVVTNEKLSF; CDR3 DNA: TGCGCCAGCAGCCAAGGTCGTGTCGTCACTAATGAAAAACTGTCTTTT
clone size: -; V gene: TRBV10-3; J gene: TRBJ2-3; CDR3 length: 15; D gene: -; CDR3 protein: CAISDTGASTDTQYF; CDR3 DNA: TGTGCCATCAGCGATACGGGGGCTAGCACAGATACGCAGTATTTT
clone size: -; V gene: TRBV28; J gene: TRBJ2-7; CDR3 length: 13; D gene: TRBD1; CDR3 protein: CASSTGQGFKQYF; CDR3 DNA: TGTGCCAGCAGCACGGGACAGGGGTTCAAGCAGTACTTC
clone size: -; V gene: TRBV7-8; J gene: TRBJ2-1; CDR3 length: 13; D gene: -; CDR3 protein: CASSATASDEQFF; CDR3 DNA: TGTGCCAGCAGCGCCACCGCGTCGGATGAGCAGTTCTTC
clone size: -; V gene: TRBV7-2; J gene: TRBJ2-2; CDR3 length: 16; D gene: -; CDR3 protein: CASTLAPPVDTGELFF; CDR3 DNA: TGTGCCAGCACCCTAGCACCCCCTGTGGACACCGGGGAGCTGTTTTTT
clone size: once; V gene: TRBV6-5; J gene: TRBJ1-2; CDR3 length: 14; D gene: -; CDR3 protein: CASSPGELGYGYTF; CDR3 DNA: TGTGCCAGCAGCCCAGGGGAATTGGGCTATGGCTACACCTTC
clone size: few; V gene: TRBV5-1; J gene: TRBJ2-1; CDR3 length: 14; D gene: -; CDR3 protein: CASSLGETGHEQFF; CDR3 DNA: TGCGCCAGCAGCTTGGGGGAGACTGGGCATGAGCAGTTCTTC
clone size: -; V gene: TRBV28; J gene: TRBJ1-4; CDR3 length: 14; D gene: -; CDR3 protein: CASRPTLSEEKLFF; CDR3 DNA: TGTGCCAGCAGACCCACGCTTTCCGAGGAAAAACTGTTTTTT
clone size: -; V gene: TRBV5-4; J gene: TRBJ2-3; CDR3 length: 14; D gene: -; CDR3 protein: CASRSGTRSDTQYF; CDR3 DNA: TGTGCCAGCAGGTCCGGGACCCGGTCCGATACGCAGTATTTT
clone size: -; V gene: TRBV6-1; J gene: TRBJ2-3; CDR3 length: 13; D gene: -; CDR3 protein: CASSEGPQHTQYF; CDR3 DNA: TGTGCCAGCAGTGAGGGACCCCAGCATACGCAGTATTTT
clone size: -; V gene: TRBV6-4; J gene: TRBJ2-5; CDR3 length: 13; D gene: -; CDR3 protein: CASSDSRGETQYF; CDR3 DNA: TGTGCCAGCAGTGACTCGAGGGGGGAGACCCAGTACTTC
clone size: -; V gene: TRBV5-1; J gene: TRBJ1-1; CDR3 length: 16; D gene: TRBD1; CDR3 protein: CASSLEPGGGRTEAFF; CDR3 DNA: TGCGCCAGCAGCTTGGAGCCAGGGGGCGGGAGGACTGAAGCTTTCTTT
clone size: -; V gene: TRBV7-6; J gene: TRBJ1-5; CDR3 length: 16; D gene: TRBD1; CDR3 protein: CASSAGTGSNNQPQHF; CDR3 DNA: TGTGCCAGCAGCGCCGGGACAGGGAGTAACAATCAGCCCCAGCATTTT
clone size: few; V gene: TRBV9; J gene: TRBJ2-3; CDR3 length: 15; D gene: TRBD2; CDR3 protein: CASSISSGSTDTQYF; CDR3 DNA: TGTGCCAGCAGCATCTCTAGCGGTAGCACAGATACGCAGTATTTT
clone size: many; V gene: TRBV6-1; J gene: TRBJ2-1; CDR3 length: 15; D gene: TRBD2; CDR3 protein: CASSEGTSGSDEQFF; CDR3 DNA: TGTGCCAGCAGTGAAGGGACTAGCGGGAGTGATGAGCAGTTCTTC
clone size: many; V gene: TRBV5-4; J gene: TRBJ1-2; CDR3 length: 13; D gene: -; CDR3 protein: CASSLPRTDGYTF; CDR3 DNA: TGTGCCAGCAGCCTCCCTAGGACGGATGGCTACACCTTC
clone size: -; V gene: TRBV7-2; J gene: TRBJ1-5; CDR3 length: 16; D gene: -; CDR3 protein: CASSNRALGSNQPQHF; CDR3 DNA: TGTGCCAGCAGCAACCGGGCCCTCGGGAGCAATCAGCCCCAGCATTTT